This T cell receptor beta chain came from a study of blood T cell repertoires in COVID-19. The protocol was immunoSEQ multiplex PCR, while the TCRdb copy is restricted to in-frame clones and leaves out a portion. The sample yields a few hundred thousand clones, approximately 92% seen once. The germline gives CDR1 LNHDA, CDR2 SQIVND (reference sequence). The CDR3 has 14 amino acids. The V end lost 3 bases, the J end lost 4 bases, and 10 bases lay between the germline ends. This study enrolled people aged 18 to 89 from approximately 24 US geographic areas. Which cohort a participant joined came from the clinical history participants gave.

The sequence was collected from a man younger than 40 who had recovered from COVID-19. The chain uses TRBV19 and TRBJ1-5, with no clear D. The sample comprised PBMCs or T cells enriched from blood (not recorded which). The CDR3 DNA is TGTGCCAGTAGTATCAACAGTTTTAATCAGCCCCAGCATTTT. Translation gives CASSINSFNQPQHF.